The T cell receptor beta chain described here comes from a study of vaccination and CD4 T cells after COVID-19 (dated by TCRdb to 2021 to 2024). Some background on the complete study: Convalescent patients had a positive SARS-CoV-2 result on nasal swab PCR, and of these patients, some 10 had mild disease and one had severe disease. Participants received two doses of either the Pfizer-BioNTech BNT162b2 vaccine (n=8) or the Moderna mRNA-1273 vaccine (n=2). The convalescent cohort comprised six males and four females, including two Hispanic individuals, seven Caucasians, two Asians and one multiracial person. Post-COVID blood samples from convalescent patients were collected a median of around 110 days after diagnosis, with a range of 35 to 161 days. In control cultures, a CEFX viral epitope pool was used as positive control, an HIV-1 Nef peptide pool was used as negative control, or no peptide was added. Overlapping spike peptide pools from SARS-CoV-2 and from the common cold coronaviruses HCoV-NL63, HCoV-OC43 and HCoV-229E were used as culture stimuli. The spike-specific CD4+ TCR repertoire was compared before and after mRNA vaccination in fewer than eleven COVID-19 convalescent patients and a handful of infection-naive healthy vaccine recipients. Post-vaccine blood samples were taken a median of 72 days after the second vaccine dose, with a range of 14 to 241 days.

A remark on this clonotype: Which antigen it targets is not known. It has no much larger one-base neighbor in the sample; base qualities were not kept.

Overall study outcomes, separate from this receptor: The median number of SARS-CoV-2-reactive clonotypes rose from 20 to 25 after infection to a few dozen after vaccination, but the change was not significant. Nearly all vaccine-specific clones in convalescent patients (304 of 307) were mono-reactive for SARS-CoV-2 spike rather than cross-reactive with common cold coronaviruses. The number of convalescent patients in the study was relatively small, and the study did not examine early timepoints following natural infection. Among the post-vaccine SARS-CoV-2-reactive clones in convalescent patients, a median 86.3% showed up only after vaccination, which suggests vaccine-specific priming.

This sample's treatment or condition label indicates: approximately 11-day PBMC culture with coronavirus spike peptide pools or control peptides (ViraFEST assay). The ViraFEST assay was used in the study, in which antigen-specific T cells were expanded with peptide pools and expanded clonotypes were subsequently identified by TCR sequencing. The positive SARS-CoV-2 PCR tests of the convalescent patients were dated from March to December 2020, before the Alpha, Beta and Delta variants emerged in the United States. Each well held around 2 million PBMCs cultured in IMDM containing about 5% human AB serum and approximately 9.8 IU/ml IL-2, with 9 to 10 ug/ml peptide pools added. On days 3 and 7, half of the culture medium was replaced with fresh IL-2-containing medium. Once the cells had been in culture for ten to eleven days, the EasySep CD4+ T cell isolation kit was used to isolate CD4+ T cells by negative selection. Ficoll-Paque Plus gradient centrifugation was used to isolate PBMCs from whole blood, and the isolated PBMCs were then either used fresh or cryopreserved at -140C. Triplicate wells were generally used for each culture condition.

Libraries were constructed by PCR. TCR sequencing of DNA from cultured CD4+ T cells used the Oncomine TCR Beta short-read assay at the Johns Hopkins FTIC core. The QIAamp micro DNA kit was used to extract genomic DNA from the cultured CD4+ T cells. Oncomine TCR Beta libraries from cultured CD4+ T cells were pooled using unique dual indexes and sequenced on an Illumina iSeq 100. In the authors' own workflow: Non-productive sequences were filtered out, and CDR3s that did not start with C, did not end with F or W, or were shorter than 7 amino acids were discarded. Antigen-specific clonotypes were identified using the MANAFEST web application through comparison of peptide-stimulated wells with reference and other culture wells. An FDR below 0.05, an odds ratio above 5, and a productive frequency above 0.1% in at least two of three replicate wells were required for clones to be considered positive. A clonotype was classed as cross-reactive if the clonotype showed significant expansion both in SARS-CoV-2 spike wells and in at least one common cold coronavirus spike condition. Levenshtein distances (stringdist) and unrooted phylogenetic trees (ape) in R version 3.6.1 were used to assess CDR3 homology. TCRdb cleaned the public reads at Q25 with fastp, built clones with MiXCR and kept in-frame beta chains. Every CDR3 protein is listed once, alongside the most common genes and DNA of its rows. The V and J calls here are based on TCRdb, not the publication. The sample records roughly 20,000 distinct CDR3 sequences, 40% to 45% of which are singletons. Around 2.9% of the sample comes from the top ten.

The TCR was taken from a human donor who had recovered from COVID-19. Material: CD4+ T cells from blood, cultured in vitro, obtained after SARS-CoV-2 vaccination.

In nucleotide form, the sequence is TGTGCCAGCTCTAGAGGTAACTCTGGGGCCAACGTCCTGACTTTC. This sequence encodes CASSRGNSGANVLTF. The rearranged chain carries TRBV6-1 and TRBJ2-6, with the identity of the D gene unclear. Sequences MNHNS (CDR1) and SASEGT (CDR2) are obtained from the germline V gene. Cut back by 8 bases and 0 bases, the V and J ends lie 11 bases apart. The CDR3 starts with the cysteine, ends with the phenylalanine, and has 15 residues. Just CDR3 DNA is preserved here, 45 bases in frame from base 1.